This TCR beta chain stems from a study of cytomegalovirus exposure and HLA in healthy donors. Amplification used 60 Vbeta primers and 13 Jbeta primers. The assay was immunoSEQ multiplex PCR, and TCRdb's table has in-frame clones only and misses some. The sample contains around 130,000 clones, over 75% of which appear only once. In regard to this clone: Its cognate antigen is unknown.

Overall study results and limits: The authors later found HLA-associated TCR beta chains more clonally expanded than equally common others. There were 164 TCR beta chains listed as cytomegalovirus-associated.

Germline V gives CDR1 SGDLS, CDR2 YYNGEE. The CDR3 runs 16 residues. Losses at the gene ends were 0 bases for V and 5 bases for J; bases not matched to a gene: 4. This chain uses TRBV9 with TRBJ2-2; 10 nucleotides match TRBD2. The origin of this receptor is a man in his thirties or forties in good health and CMV-seronegative. The specimen sequenced was PBMCs. Here the CDR3 reads CASSVDQRGGTGELFF. DNA for the CDR3: TGTGCCAGCAGCGTAGATCAGCGGGGGGGGACCGGGGAGCTGTTTTTT.